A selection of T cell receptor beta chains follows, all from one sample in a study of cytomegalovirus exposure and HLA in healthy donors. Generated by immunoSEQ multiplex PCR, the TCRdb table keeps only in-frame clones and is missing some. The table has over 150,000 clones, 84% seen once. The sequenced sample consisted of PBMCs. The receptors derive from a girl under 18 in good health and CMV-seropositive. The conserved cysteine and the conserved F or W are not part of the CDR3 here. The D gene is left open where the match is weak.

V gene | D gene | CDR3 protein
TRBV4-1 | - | ASSPRDSRPNTEAF
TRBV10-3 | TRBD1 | AISEFTGGYEQY
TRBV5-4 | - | ASSLDDQPQH
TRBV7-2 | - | ASSLSPGIHEQY
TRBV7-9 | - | ASSLRADSPAIYGYT
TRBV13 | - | ASSLQGTDEKLF
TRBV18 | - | ASSPDVGPEAF
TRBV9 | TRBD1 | ASSPRTGGIYGYT
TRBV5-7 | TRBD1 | ASSYLGQVNEQF
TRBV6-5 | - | ASSPWGSENTEAS
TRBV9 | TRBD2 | ASSEGLAGGNEQF
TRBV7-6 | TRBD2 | ASTISGGAYTGELF
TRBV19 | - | ASSLAGDAPLH
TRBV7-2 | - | ASSLGLGLGGSPLH
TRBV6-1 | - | ASRDYMGNQPQH
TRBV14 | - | ASSQDAEGSRYGYT
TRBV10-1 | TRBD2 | ASSKTSGGKVDTQY
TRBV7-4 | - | ASSPRAGKEGNSNEQF
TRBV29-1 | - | SVEENRRGYGYT
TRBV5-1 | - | ASSLVVGRRGAMELF
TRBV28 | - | ASSSDSGNTEAF
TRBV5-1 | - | ASRPQGPNEKLF
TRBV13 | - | ASSLGGGTDTQY
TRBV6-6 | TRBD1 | ASRGGQFNEKLF
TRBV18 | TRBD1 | ASSPNRGEQY